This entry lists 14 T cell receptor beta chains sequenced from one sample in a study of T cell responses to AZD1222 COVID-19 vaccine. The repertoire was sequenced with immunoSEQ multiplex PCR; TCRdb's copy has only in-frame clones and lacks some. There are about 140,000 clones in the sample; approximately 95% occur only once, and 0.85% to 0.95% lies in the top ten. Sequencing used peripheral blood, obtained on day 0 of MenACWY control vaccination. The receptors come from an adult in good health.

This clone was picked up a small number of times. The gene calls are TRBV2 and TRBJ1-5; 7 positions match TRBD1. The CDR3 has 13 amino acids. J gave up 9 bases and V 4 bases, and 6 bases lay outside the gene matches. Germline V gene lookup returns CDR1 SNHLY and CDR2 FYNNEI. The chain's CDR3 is CASSVTGAGPQHF. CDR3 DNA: TGTGCCAGCAGTGTTACAGGGGCGGGGCCCCAGCATTTT.

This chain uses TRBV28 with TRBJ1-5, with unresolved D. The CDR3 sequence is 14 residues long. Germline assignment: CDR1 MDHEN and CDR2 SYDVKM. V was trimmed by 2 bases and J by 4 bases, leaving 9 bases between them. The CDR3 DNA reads TGTGCCAGCAGTTTAAGCGGTCTAAATCAGCCCCAGCATTTT. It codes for CASSLSGLNQPQHF.

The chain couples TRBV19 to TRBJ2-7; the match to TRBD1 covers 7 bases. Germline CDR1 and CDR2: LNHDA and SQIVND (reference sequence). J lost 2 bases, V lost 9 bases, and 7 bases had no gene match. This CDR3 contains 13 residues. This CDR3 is CASSRQGTYEQYF. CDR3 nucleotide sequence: TGTGCCAGCTCCAGACAGGGCACCTACGAGCAGTACTTC.

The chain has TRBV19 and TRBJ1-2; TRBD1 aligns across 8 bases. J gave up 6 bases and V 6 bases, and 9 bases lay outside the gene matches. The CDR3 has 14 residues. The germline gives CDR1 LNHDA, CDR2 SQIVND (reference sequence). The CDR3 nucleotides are TGTGCCAGTAGGAGGCGGACAGGGAGTGATGGCTACACCTTC. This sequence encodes CASRRRTGSDGYTF. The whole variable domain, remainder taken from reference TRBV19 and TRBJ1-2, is DGGITQSPKYLFRKEGQNVTLSCEQNLNHDAMYWYRQDPGQGLRLIYYSQIVNDFQKGDIAEGYSVSREKKESFPLTVTSAQKNPTAFYLCASRRRTGSDGYTFGSGTRLTVV.

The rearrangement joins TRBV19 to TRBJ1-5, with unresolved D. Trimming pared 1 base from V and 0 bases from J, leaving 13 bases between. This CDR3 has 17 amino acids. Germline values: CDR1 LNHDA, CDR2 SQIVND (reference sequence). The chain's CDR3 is CASSIVLSVYSNQPQHF. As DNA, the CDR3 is TGTGCCAGTAGTATAGTTCTCAGCGTATATAGCAATCAGCCCCAGCATTTT.

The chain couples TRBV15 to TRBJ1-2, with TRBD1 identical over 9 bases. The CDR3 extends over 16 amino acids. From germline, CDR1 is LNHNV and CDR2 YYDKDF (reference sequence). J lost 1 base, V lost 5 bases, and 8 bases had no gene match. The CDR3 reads CATSEDTGGHNYGYTF. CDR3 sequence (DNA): TGTGCCACCAGCGAGGACACAGGGGGCCATAACTATGGCTACACCTTC.

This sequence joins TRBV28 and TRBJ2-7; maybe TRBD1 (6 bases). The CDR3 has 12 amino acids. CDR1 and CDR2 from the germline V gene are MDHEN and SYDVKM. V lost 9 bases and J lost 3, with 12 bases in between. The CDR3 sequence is CASTGSRYEQYF. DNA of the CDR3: TGTGCCAGTACAGGGTCACGCTACGAGCAGTACTTC.

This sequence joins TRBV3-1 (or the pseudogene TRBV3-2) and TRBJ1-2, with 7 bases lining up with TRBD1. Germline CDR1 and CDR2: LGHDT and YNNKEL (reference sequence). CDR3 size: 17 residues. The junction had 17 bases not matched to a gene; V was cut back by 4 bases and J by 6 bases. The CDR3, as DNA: TGTGCCAGCAGCCTCGACAGGGAAAAGGGGACTTCCCATGGCTACACCTTC. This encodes CASSLDREKGTSHGYTF.

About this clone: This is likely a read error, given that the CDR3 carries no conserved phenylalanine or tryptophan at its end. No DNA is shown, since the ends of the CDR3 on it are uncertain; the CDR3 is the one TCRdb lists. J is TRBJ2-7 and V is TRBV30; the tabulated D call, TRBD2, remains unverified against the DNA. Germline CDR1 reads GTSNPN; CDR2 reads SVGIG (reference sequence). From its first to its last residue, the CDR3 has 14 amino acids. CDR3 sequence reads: CAWSVGCGVGVSTL.

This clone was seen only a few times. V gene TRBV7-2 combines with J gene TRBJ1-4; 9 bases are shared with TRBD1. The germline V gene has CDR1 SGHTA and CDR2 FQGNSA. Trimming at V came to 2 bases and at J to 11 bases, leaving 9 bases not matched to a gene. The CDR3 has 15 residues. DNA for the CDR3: TGTGCCAGCAGCTTAAGTTTCGGACAGGGGTCCAAACTGTTTTTT. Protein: CASSLSFGQGSKLFF.

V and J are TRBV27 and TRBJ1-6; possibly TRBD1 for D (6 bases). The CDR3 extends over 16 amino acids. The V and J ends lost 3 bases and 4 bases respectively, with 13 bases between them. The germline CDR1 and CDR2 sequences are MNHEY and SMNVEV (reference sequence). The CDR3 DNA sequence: TGTGCCAGCAGTTTGGCCGGAGGGGGTTATAATTCACCCCTCCACTTT. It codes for CASSLAGGGYNSPLHF.

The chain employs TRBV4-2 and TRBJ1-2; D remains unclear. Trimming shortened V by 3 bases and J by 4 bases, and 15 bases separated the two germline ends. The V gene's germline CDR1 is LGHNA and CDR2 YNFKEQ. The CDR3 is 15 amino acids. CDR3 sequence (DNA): TGTGCCAGCAGCCAGGGCAGCGGCACTCCCTATGGCTACACCTTC. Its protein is CASSQGSGTPYGYTF.

The DNA for the CDR3 is TGTGCCAGCGGCAAACCGGGACTAGCCGGGGAGCTGTTTTTT. This codes for CASGKPGLAGELFF. The J gene is TRBJ2-2, the V gene TRBV7-2; 8 nucleotides agree with TRBD2. CDR1 and CDR2 from the germline V gene are SGHTA and FQGNSA. This CDR3 comprises 14 residues. With 8 bases clipped from V and 6 bases from J, the junction kept 8 bases outside the gene matches.

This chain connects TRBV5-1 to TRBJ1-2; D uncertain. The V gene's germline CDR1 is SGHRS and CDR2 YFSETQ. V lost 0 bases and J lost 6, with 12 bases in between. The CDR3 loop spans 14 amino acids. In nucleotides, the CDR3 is TGCGCCAGCAGCTTGGGTGGATCCTTAAATGGCTACACCTTC. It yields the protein CASSLGGSLNGYTF.